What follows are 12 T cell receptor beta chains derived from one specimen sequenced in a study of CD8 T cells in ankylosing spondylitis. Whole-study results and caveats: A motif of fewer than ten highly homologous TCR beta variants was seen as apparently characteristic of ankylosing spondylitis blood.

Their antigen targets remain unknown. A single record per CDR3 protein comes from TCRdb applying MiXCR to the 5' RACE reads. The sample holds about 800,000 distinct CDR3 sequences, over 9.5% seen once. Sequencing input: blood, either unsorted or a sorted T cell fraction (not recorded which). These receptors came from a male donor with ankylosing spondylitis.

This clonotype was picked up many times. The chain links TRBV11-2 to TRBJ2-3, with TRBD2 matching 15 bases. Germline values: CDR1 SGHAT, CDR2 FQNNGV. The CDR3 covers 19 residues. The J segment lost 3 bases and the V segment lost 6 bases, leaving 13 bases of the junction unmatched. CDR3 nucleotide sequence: TGTGCCAGCAGGCCACGCGGACTAGCGGGGGGGCATGGGACAGATACGCAGTATTTT. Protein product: CASRPRGLAGGHGTDTQYF.

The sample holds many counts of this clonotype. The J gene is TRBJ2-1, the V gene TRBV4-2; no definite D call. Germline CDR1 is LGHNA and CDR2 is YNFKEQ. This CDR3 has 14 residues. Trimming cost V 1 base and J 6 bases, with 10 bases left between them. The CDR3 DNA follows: TGTGCCAGCAGCCAAGTTTCGGCCTTCAATGAGCAGTTCTTC. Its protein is CASSQVSAFNEQFF.

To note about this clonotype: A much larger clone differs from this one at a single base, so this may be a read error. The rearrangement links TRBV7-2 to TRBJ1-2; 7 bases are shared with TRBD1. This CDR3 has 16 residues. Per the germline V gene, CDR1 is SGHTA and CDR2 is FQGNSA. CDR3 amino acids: CARSLFRDSRFYGYTF. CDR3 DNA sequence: TGTGCCAGGAGCTTATTTCGGGACAGCCGTTTCTATGGCTACACCTTC.

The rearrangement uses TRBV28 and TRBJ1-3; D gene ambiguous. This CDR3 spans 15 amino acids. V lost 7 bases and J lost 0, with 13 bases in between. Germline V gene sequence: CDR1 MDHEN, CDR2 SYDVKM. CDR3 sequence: CASTSNPNSGNTIYF. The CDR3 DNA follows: TGTGCCAGCACCTCCAACCCTAACTCTGGAAACACCATATATTTT.

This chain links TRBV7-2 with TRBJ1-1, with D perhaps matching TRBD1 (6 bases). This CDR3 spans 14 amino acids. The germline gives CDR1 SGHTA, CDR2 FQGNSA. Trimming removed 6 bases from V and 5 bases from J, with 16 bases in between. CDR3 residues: CASSRQGRETEAFF. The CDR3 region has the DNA TGTGCCAGCAGTCGGCAGGGGCGTGAGACTGAAGCTTTCTTT.

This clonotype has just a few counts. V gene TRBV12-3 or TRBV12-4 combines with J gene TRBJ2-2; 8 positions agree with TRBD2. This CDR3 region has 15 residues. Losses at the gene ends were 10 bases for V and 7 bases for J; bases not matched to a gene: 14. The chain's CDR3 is CAITRGRGGSGELFF. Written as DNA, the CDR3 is TGTGCCATTACGAGAGGACGGGGGGGCAGCGGGGAGCTGTTTTTT.

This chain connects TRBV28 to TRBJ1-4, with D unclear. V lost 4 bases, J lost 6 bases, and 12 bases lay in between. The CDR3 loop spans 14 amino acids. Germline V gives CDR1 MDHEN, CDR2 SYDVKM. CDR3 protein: CASSSLDVYEKLFF. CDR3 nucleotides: TGTGCCAGCAGTTCGTTAGACGTTTATGAAAAACTGTTTTTT.

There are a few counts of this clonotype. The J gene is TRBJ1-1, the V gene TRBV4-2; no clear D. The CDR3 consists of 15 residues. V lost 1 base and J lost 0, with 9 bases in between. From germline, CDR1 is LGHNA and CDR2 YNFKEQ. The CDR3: CASSQGRSMNTEAFF. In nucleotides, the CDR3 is TGTGCCAGCAGCCAAGGACGGTCTATGAACACTGAAGCTTTCTTT.

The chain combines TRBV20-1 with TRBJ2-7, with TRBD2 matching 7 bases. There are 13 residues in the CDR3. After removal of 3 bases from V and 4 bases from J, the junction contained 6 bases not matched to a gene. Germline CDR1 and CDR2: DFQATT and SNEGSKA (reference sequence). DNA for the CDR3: TGCAGTGCTAGTGGCGGGAGCCTATACGAGCAGTACTTC. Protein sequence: CSASGGSLYEQYF.

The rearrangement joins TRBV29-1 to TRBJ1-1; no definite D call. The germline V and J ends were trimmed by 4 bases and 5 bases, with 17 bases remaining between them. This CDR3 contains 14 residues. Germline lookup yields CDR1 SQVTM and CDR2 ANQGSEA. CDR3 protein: CSVAPHLGRTEAFF. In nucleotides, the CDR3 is TGCAGCGTTGCGCCGCATCTGGGGAGGACTGAAGCTTTCTTT.

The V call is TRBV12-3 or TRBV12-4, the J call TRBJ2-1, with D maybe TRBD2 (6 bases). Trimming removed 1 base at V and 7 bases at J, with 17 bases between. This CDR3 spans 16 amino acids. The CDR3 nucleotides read TGTGCCAGCAGTTTAGAAGTTTTACTAGCAGGGAATGAGCAGTTCTTC. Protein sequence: CASSLEVLLAGNEQFF.

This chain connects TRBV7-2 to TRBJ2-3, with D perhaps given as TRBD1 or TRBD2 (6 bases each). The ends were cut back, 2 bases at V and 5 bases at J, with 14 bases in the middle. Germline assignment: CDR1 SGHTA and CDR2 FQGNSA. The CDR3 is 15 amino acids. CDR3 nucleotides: TGTGCCAGCAGCTTATGGGGGGCCCGTGGAGATACGCAGTATTTT. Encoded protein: CASSLWGARGDTQYF.